This section outlines one T cell receptor beta chain sequence together with its context. It may be a read error: a sequence one base away is much more abundant. Time point: persistent/refractory GD, antithyroid drugs over 5 years with positive TRAb. Preparation of the TCR library used RNA extracted from PBMCs. CDR3 length: 13 residues. With iRepertoire HTBI primers and Arm-PCR of CDR3 regions, TCR beta libraries were built. TCRdb ran MiXCR on the multiplex PCR reads and lists one entry per CDR3 protein. The sample gives roughly 430,000 distinct CDR3 sequences, 20% to 25% of which show up once; approximately 14% is in the top ten. This entry is derived from a study of regulatory T cells in long-lasting Graves disease.

The sequence came from a female donor with Graves disease. This chain connects TRBV12-3 or TRBV12-4 to TRBJ1-2; D not certain. This material consisted of peripheral blood mononuclear cells (PBMCs), taken when the disease was refractory, from a patient treated with antithyroid drugs. CDR3 residues: CASNLDANYGSTF. In DNA, the CDR3 is TGTGCCAGCAACTTAGACGCAAACTATGGCTCCACCTTC.